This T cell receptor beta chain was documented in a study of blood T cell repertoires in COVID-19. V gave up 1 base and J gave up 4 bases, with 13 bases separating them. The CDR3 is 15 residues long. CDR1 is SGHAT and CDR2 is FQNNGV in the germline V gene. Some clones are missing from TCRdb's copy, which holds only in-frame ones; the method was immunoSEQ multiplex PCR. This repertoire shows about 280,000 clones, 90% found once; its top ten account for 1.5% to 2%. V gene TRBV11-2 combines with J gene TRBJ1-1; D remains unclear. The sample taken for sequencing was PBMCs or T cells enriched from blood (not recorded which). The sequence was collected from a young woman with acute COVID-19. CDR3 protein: CASSLAGRGITEAFF. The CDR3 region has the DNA TGTGCCAGCAGCTTAGCCGGCAGAGGTATCACTGAAGCTTTCTTT.